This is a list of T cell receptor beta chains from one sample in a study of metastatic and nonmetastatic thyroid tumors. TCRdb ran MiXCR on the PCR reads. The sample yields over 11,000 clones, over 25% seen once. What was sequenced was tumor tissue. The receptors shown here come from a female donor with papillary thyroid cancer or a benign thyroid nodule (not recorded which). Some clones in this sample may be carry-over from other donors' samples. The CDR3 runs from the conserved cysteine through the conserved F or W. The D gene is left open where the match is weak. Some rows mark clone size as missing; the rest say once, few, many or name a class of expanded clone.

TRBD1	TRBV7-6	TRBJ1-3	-	CASSQWGQGAGNTIYF	TGTGCCAGCAGCCAGTGGGGACAGGGGGCAGGAAACACCATATATTTT
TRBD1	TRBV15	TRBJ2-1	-	CATSRVAGTGGKDEQFF	TGTGCCACCAGCAGAGTTGCCGGGACAGGGGGCAAGGATGAGCAGTTCTTC
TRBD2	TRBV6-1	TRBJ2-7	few	CASRHPVGSGTYEQYF	TGTGCCAGCAGACACCCGGTGGGTAGCGGGACCTACGAGCAGTACTTC
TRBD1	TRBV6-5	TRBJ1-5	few	CASSDSGTGGRQPQHF	TGTGCCAGCAGTGACTCCGGGACAGGGGGACGGCAGCCCCAGCATTTT
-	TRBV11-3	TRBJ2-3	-	CASSPDREEADTQYF	TGTGCCAGCAGCCCCGACAGGGAGGAGGCAGATACGCAGTATTTT
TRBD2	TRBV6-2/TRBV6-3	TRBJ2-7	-	CASSFGAGVREQYF	TGTGCCAGCAGTTTTGGAGCGGGAGTACGAGAGCAGTACTTC
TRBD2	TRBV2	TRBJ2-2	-	CASQTSGRGGELFF	TGTGCCAGCCAAACTAGCGGGAGAGGCGGTGAGCTGTTTTTT
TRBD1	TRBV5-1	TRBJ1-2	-	CASSGGQGANYGYTF	TGCGCCAGCAGCGGAGGACAGGGGGCAAACTATGGCTACACCTTC
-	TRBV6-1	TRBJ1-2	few	CASTVRGDGYTF	TGTGCCAGCACAGTACGCGGGGATGGCTACACCTTC
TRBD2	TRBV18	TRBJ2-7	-	CASSLKGGSGLAGPTYEQYF	TGTGCCAGCTCACTCAAAGGGGGGTCGGGACTAGCGGGACCTACCTACGAGCAGTACTTC
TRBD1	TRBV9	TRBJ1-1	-	CASRDYTGGAGNTEAFF	TGTGCCAGCAGAGATTACACAGGGGGCGCAGGGAACACTGAAGCTTTCTTT
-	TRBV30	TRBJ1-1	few	CAWSNRQLMNTEAFF	TGTGCCTGGTCCAACCGACAGTTGATGAACACTGAAGCTTTCTTT
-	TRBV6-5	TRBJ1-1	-	CASSYLKGEAFF	TGTGCCAGCAGTTACTTGAAGGGAGAAGCTTTCTTT
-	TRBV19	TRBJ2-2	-	CASRVTGEAGELFF	TGTGCCAGTAGGGTAACAGGGGAGGCCGGGGAGCTGTTTTTT
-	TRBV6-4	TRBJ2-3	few	CASSDSIGSSTDTQYF	TGTGCCAGCAGTGACTCGATAGGTTCTAGCACAGATACGCAGTATTTT
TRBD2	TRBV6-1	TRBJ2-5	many	CASSEEVLAGARETQYF	TGTGCCAGCAGTGAAGAAGTCCTAGCGGGAGCCAGGGAGACCCAGTACTTC
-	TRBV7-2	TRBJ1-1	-	CASSLVIKAEAFF	TGTGCCAGCAGCTTAGTGATAAAGGCTGAAGCTTTCTTT
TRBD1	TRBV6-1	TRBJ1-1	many	CASSEDRGDTEAFF	TGTGCCAGCAGTGAAGACAGGGGGGACACTGAAGCTTTCTTT
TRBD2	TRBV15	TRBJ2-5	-	CATSQGRETEETQYF	TGTGCCACCAGCCAAGGGCGGGAGACCGAAGAGACCCAGTACTTC
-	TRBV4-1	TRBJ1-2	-	CASSSTRGDGYTF	TGCGCCAGCAGCTCGACCCGAGGAGATGGCTACACCTTC
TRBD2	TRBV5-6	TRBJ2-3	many	CASSFSGGSRGADTQYF	TGTGCCAGCAGCTTCTCGGGGGGGTCGCGGGGAGCAGATACGCAGTATTTT
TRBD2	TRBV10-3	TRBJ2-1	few	CAISELAATYNEQFF	TGTGCCATCAGTGAACTAGCGGCCACTTACAATGAGCAGTTCTTC
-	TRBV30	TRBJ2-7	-	CACRSRGRVYEQYF	TGTGCCTGCCGTAGCCGGGGCAGGGTCTACGAGCAGTACTTC
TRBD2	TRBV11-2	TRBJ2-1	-	CASSFPASGYNEQFF	TGTGCCAGCAGCTTTCCGGCTAGCGGTTACAATGAGCAGTTCTTC